This T cell receptor (beta chain) originates from a study of immune characterization of retroperitoneal liposarcoma. This clonotype was counted a few times. TCRdb recomputed calls from the PCR reads with MiXCR, one row per CDR3 protein. This table holds about 2,600 distinct CDR3 sequences, roughly 42% found once. Trimming removed 7 bases from V and 1 base from J, with 13 bases in between. Germline V gives CDR1 LGHNT, CDR2 FRNRAP. There are 15 residues in the CDR3. This TCR came from a male donor with retroperitoneal liposarcoma. The V and J genes are TRBV12-5 and TRBJ2-2; D might be TRBD1 or TRBD2, each matching 5 bases. The sequencing sample was made of tumor tissue. In DNA, the CDR3 is TGTGCTAGTGCTCCCGGGACCTTGAACACCGGGGAGCTGTTTTTT. Residues: CASAPGTLNTGELFF. The whole variable domain, filled in from reference TRBV12-5 and TRBJ2-2, reads DARVTQTPRHKVTEMGQEVTMRCQPILGHNTVFWYRQTMMQGLELLAYFRNRAPLDDSGMPKDRFSAEMPDATLATLKIQPSEPRDSAVYFCASAPGTLNTGELFFGEGSRLTVL.